Below, 24 T cell receptor beta chains from the same sample are listed, as sequenced in a study of cytomegalovirus exposure and HLA in healthy donors (dated by TCRdb to about 2017). Library preparation was by the immunoSEQ multiplex PCR assay. For the multiplex PCR, a mixture combining 60 forward primers for TCR Vbeta segments and 13 reverse primers for TCR Jbeta segments was used. In its TCRdb copy, this immuneACCESS table keeps in-frame sequences only and misses some clones. Where compared with another copy, unresolved V genes explain less than half of these, and the others have no known cause. The sample records under 130,000 clones, around 77% of which are singletons. 8.6% of the sample lies in the top ten. Sequencing used PBMCs. All receptors derive from a woman aged 40 to 50 in good health and CMV-seropositive.

The rearrangement joins TRBV28 to TRBJ1-5, with 10 nucleotides matching TRBD1. This CDR3 spans 16 amino acids. The germline V gene has CDR1 MDHEN and CDR2 SYDVKM. J lost 1 base, V lost 6 bases, and 6 bases had no gene match. The CDR3 coding sequence is TGTGCCAGCAGCACGACAGGGGGCTTGAGCAATCAGCCCCAGCATTTT. The encoded protein is CASSTTGGLSNQPQHF.

The rearrangement uses TRBV9 and TRBJ2-1; 7 bases align to TRBD2. The J segment lost 3 bases and the V segment lost 2 bases, leaving 5 bases of the junction unmatched. Germline-derived CDR1 and CDR2 are SGDLS and YYNGEE. This CDR3 has 15 residues. The CDR3 sequence is CASSVASGVYNEQFF. In DNA, the CDR3 is TGTGCCAGCAGCGTGGCTAGCGGCGTCTACAATGAGCAGTTCTTC.

This chain joins TRBV10-3 and TRBJ2-1, with 9 nucleotides matching TRBD1. Per the germline V gene, CDR1 is ENHRY and CDR2 is SYGVKD. V shed 7 bases, J shed 9 bases, and the junction held 7 bases outside the gene matches. The length of the CDR3 is 13 residues. The CDR3 sequence is CAIKGQGVVEQFF. The CDR3 DNA reads TGTGCCATCAAGGGACAGGGCGTGGTTGAGCAGTTCTTC.

The rearrangement joins TRBV10-3 to TRBJ2-7; 10 bases are shared with TRBD1. The CDR3 sequence is 15 residues long. Trimming took 7 bases from V and 5 from J; bases not matched to a gene: 11. Germline CDR1 is ENHRY and CDR2 is SYGVKD. The CDR3, as DNA: TGTGCCATCACTAGGACAGGGGGGACTGTGGACGAGCAGTACTTC. This sequence encodes CAITRTGGTVDEQYF.

This clone occurred once. This rearrangement joins TRBV19 to TRBJ1-2, with unresolved D. Trimming took 1 base from V and 2 from J, leaving 14 bases between them. Germline CDR1 LNHDA, CDR2 SQIVND (reference sequence). The CDR3 has 16 amino acids. The CDR3 nucleotides read TGTGCCAGTAGTATAGTGGCAGATCAAGTAAACTATGGCTACACCTTC. Translated, it gives CASSIVADQVNYGYTF.

As regards this clone: One junction end disagrees with the germline gene, perhaps due to a read error. The CDR3 region is CSSGQDYGYTF. CDR3 coding DNA: TGTTCCAGCGGCCAGGACTATGGCTACACCTTC. The chain has TRBV7-9 and TRBJ1-2; D gene ambiguous. This CDR3 contains 11 residues. From germline, CDR1 is SEHNR and CDR2 FQNEAQ (reference sequence).

The chain links TRBV5-1 to TRBJ1-2; 11 bases are a match to TRBD1. CDR1 is SGHRS and CDR2 is YFSETQ in the germline V gene. The CDR3 loop spans 14 amino acids. V trimming: 4 bases; J trimming: 6 bases; junction bases outside the gene matches: 5. The CDR3 loop reads CASSLRDRGNGYTF. The CDR3 DNA reads as TGCGCCAGCAGCCTCCGGGACAGGGGGAATGGCTACACCTTC.

The rearrangement links TRBV5-6 to TRBJ2-5; perhaps TRBD1 as D (6 bases). The J call is in doubt because the DNA end fits TRBJ2-7 better. CDR3 size: 11 residues. Per the germline V gene, CDR1 is SGHDT and CDR2 is YYEEEE. The CDR3 spells CASSQGREQYF. CDR3 DNA sequence: TGTGCCAGCAGTCAGGGGCGCGAGCAGTACTTC.

The V call is TRBV4-1, the J call TRBJ2-1; 10 nucleotides line up with TRBD2. The CDR3 length is 19 residues. In germline, CDR1 is MGHRA, CDR2 YSYEKL. The J segment lost 7 bases and the V segment lost 3 bases, leaving 18 bases of the junction unmatched. CDR3 DNA sequence: TGCGCCAGCAGCCATATCTCTGTGTTGCGCGGACTAGCGGATAATGAGCAGTTCTTC. Amino acids: CASSHISVLRGLADNEQFF.

This clone turned up a few times. This sequence joins TRBV4-2 and TRBJ2-2; 8 nucleotides line up with TRBD2. The CDR3 consists of 16 residues. Germline CDR1 LGHNA, CDR2 YNFKEQ. V was pared by 1 base and J by 6 bases, with 7 bases of the junction left unmatched. The CDR3 nucleotides are TGTGCCAGCAGCCAAGCGGGGGGGGGAAGGGCCGGGGAGCTGTTTTTT. It is translated as CASSQAGGGRAGELFF.

The sample holds a few counts of this clone. The rearrangement uses TRBV28 and TRBJ1-5; D is unclear. V lost 7 bases, J lost 5 bases, and 6 bases lay in between. Looked up from germline, CDR1 is MDHEN and CDR2 is SYDVKM. The length of the CDR3 is 11 residues. CDR3 region: CASNRDQPQHF. DNA of the CDR3: TGTGCCAGCAACCGGGATCAGCCCCAGCATTTT.

The CDR3 coding sequence is TGCGCCAGCAGCCCAATGGGGGGGGAAGTAGAGACCCAGTACTTC. Its protein product is CASSPMGGEVETQYF. The chain has TRBV5-1 and TRBJ2-5, with TRBD2 matching 7 bases. The germline CDR1 and CDR2 sequences are SGHRS and YFSETQ. V was pared by 4 bases and J by 4 bases, with 10 bases of the junction left unmatched. CDR3 length: 15 amino acids.

The V gene is TRBV5-4, the J gene TRBJ1-2; TRBD1 might be the D (5 bases). Per germline, CDR1 SGHNT and CDR2 YYREEE (reference sequence). Between the trimmed V and J ends, which lost 2 bases and 8 bases, there was a span of 13 bases. The length of the CDR3 is 13 residues. This chain's CDR3 is CASSFVAGEGYTF. The CDR3 nucleotides read TGTGCCAGCAGCTTTGTTGCGGGGGAAGGCTACACCTTC.

V is TRBV5-1 and J is TRBJ2-7; 8 nucleotides agree with TRBD1. This CDR3 contains 13 residues. In germline, CDR1 is SGHRS, CDR2 YFSETQ. J gave up 2 bases and V 5 bases, and 3 bases lay outside the gene matches. The CDR3 DNA sequence: TGCGCCAGCAGAGAGACAGGGGCCTACGAGCAGTACTTC. Residues: CASRETGAYEQYF. The entire variable domain, with the rest obtained from reference TRBV5-1 and TRBJ2-7, is as follows: KAGVTQTPRYLIKTRGQQVTLSCSPISGHRSVSWYQQTPGQGLQFLFEYFSETQRNKGNFPGRFSGRQFSNSRSEMNVSTLELGDSALYLCASRETGAYEQYFGPGTRLTVT.

This clone appeared a few times. The rearrangement joins TRBV6-5 to TRBJ2-5; 7 bases match TRBD1. The CDR3 has 14 residues. V dropped 7 bases and J dropped 2; count of bases not matched to a gene: 7. Germline assignment: CDR1 MNHEY and CDR2 SVGAGI. The CDR3 DNA follows: TGTGCCAGCATGGTAACAGGGGCACAAGAGACCCAGTACTTC. Encoded protein: CASMVTGAQETQYF.

The gene calls are TRBV7-8 and TRBJ2-7, with 8 bases identical to TRBD1. Germline CDR1 and CDR2: SGHVS and FQNEAQ. Unmatched junction bases numbered 13, after V lost 5 bases and J lost 7 bases. The CDR3 consists of 15 residues. In nucleotides, the CDR3 is TGTGCCAGCAGCCTCAGGACAGGGATGTTGGAGGAGCAGTACTTC. Encoded protein: CASSLRTGMLEEQYF. The variable domain in full, with the rest retrieved from reference TRBV7-8 and TRBJ2-7, is GAGVSQSPRYKVAKRGQDVALRCDPISGHVSLFWYQQALGQGPEFLTYFQNEAQLDKSGLPSDRFFAERPEGSVSTLKIQRTQQEDSAVYLCASSLRTGMLEEQYFGPGTRLTVT.

The chain couples TRBV28 to TRBJ1-6; D ambiguous. Per germline, CDR1 MDHEN and CDR2 SYDVKM. With 2 bases removed from V and 2 bases from J, the gap between germline ends came to 10 bases. This CDR3 has 16 residues. For the CDR3, the DNA is TGTGCCAGCAGTTTAGGCCGGGATACCTATAATTCACCCCTCCACTTT. Translating gives CASSLGRDTYNSPLHF.

The V and J genes are TRBV18 and TRBJ2-2; D possibly corresponds to TRBD2 (8 bases). The V gene's germline CDR1 is KGHSH and CDR2 LQKENI. The length of the CDR3 is 16 residues. V was cut by 4 bases and J by 4 bases, with 16 bases left in between. CDR3 DNA: TGTGCCAGCTCACTGACAGGGAGCGGGGGCACCGGGGAGCTGTTTTTT. Its protein is CASSLTGSGGTGELFF.

V and J are TRBV28 and TRBJ2-7; 9 bases align to TRBD2. Germline CDR1 reads MDHEN; CDR2 reads SYDVKM. There are 15 residues in the CDR3. V shed 2 bases and J 6 bases; nucleotides not matched to a gene: 8. CDR3 DNA: TGTGCCAGCAGTTTAAATGTCCTAGCGGGAAGCGAGCAGTACTTC. Its translation: CASSLNVLAGSEQYF.

This chain connects TRBV7-9 to TRBJ2-5; no definite D call. The J call may be incorrect, as the DNA end agrees better with TRBJ2-7. Germline V CDR1 and CDR2: SEHNR, FQNEAQ (reference sequence). The CDR3 is made up of 11 amino acids. The CDR3 reads CASSFDYEQYF. CDR3 bases: TGTGCCAGCAGCTTCGATTACGAGCAGTACTTC.

This sequence joins TRBV7-2 and TRBJ1-3; D is perhaps TRBD1 (5 bases). Germline CDR1 and CDR2: SGHTA and FQGNSA. V dropped 2 bases and J dropped 2 bases, with 10 bases sitting between them. This CDR3 region has 15 residues. The CDR3 sequence is CASSLIGGTGNTIYF. The CDR3 nucleotides are TGTGCCAGCAGCTTAATTGGGGGGACTGGAAACACCATATATTTT.

The chain joins TRBV28 to TRBJ1-1, with a possible D match to TRBD1 (5 bases). The V end lost 8 bases, the J end lost 1 base, and 17 bases lay between the germline ends. Germline CDR1 MDHEN, CDR2 SYDVKM. The CDR3 length is 15 residues. CDR3 nucleotide sequence: TGTGCCAGCCAAACAACGGGACTGGGGAACACTGAAGCTTTCTTT. As protein: CASQTTGLGNTEAFF.

The sample holds one count of this clone. The V and J genes are TRBV2 and TRBJ2-3; 12 positions match TRBD2. J gave up 5 bases and V 7 bases, and 7 bases lay outside the gene matches. Germline lookup yields CDR1 SNHLY and CDR2 FYNNEI. CDR3 length: 15 amino acids. The CDR3 DNA sequence: TGTGCCAGCAAGGCGACTAGCGGGAGTGGAGATACGCAGTATTTT. This gives the protein CASKATSGSGDTQYF.

The V and J genes are TRBV11-2 and TRBJ1-3; the D gene is possibly TRBD1 (5 bases). This CDR3 has 16 residues. V was clipped by 0 bases and J by 0 bases, with 9 bases between them. Germline V gives CDR1 SGHAT, CDR2 FQNNGV. In nucleotides, the CDR3 is TGTGCCAGCAGCTTAGAGGGGGGATTCTCTGGAAACACCATATATTTT. Amino acids: CASSLEGGFSGNTIYF.